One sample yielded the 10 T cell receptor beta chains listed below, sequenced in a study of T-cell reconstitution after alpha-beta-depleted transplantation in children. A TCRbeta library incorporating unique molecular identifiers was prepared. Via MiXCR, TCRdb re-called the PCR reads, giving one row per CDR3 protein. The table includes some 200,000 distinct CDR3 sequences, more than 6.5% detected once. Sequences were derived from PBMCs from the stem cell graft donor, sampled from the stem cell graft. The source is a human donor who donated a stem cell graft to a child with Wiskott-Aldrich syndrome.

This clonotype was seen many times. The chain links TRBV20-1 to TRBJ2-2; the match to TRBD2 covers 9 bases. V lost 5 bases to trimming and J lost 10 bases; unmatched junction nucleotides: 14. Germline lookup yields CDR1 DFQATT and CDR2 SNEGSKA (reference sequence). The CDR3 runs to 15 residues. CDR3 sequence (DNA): TGCAGTGCTTACATAGCGGGAGAAGTCGGGGAGGAGCTGTTTTTT. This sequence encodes CSAYIAGEVGEELFF.

The CDR3 sequence: CASSLEGGGSTDTQYF. The DNA of the CDR3 is TGTGCCAGCAGCTTAGAGGGGGGAGGGAGTACAGATACGCAGTATTTT. V is TRBV7-2 and J is TRBJ2-3, with D possibly TRBD2 on 7 matching bases. CDR1 is SGHTA and CDR2 is FQGNSA in the germline V gene. The CDR3 length is 16 residues. V lost 1 base and J lost 3, with 14 bases in between.

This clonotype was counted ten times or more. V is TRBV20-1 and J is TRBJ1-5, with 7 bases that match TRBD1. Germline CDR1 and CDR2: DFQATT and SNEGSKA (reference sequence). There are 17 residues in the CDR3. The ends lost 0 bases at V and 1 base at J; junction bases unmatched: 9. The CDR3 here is CSARERGGGASNQPQHF. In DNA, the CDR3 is TGCAGTGCTAGAGAACGTGGAGGGGGCGCAAGCAATCAGCCCCAGCATTTT.

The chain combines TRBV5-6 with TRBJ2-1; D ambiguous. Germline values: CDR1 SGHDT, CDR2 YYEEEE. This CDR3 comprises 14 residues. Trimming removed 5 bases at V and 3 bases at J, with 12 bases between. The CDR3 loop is CASSAGLLYNEQFF. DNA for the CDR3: TGTGCCAGCAGTGCTGGGCTCCTCTACAATGAGCAGTTCTTC.

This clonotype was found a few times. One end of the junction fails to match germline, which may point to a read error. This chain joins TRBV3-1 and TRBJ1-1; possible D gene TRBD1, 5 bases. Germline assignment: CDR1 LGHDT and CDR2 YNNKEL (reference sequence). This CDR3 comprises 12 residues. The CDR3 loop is CASSQIGTGAFF. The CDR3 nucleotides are TGTGCCAGCAGCCAGATAGGGACTGGAGCTTTCTTT.

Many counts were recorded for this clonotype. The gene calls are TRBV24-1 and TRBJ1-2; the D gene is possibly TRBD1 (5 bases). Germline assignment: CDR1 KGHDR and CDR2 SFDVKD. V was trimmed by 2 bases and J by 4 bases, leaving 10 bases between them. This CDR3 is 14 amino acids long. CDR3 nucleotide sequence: TGTGCCACCAGTGATTCCCCCAGGGCCTATGGCTACACCTTC. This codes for CATSDSPRAYGYTF.

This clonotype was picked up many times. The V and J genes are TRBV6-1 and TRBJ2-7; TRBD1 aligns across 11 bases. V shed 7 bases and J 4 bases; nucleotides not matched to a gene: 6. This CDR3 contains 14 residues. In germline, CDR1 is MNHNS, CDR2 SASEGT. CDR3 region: CASTSGDRGYEQYF. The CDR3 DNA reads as TGTGCCAGCACTTCGGGGGACAGGGGGTACGAGCAGTACTTC.

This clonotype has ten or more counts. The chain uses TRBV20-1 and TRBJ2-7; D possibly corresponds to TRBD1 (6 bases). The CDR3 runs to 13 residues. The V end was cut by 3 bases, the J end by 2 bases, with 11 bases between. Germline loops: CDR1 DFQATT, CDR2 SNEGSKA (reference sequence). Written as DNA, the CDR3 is TGCAGTGCTAGGGGGCAGGGGCCCTACGAGCAGTACTTC. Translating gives CSARGQGPYEQYF.

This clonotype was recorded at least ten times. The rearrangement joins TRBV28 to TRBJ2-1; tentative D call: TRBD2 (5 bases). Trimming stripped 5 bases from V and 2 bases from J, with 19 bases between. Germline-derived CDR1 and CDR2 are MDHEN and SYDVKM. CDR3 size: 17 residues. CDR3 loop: CASSPGLSRHPYNEQFF. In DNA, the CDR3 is TGTGCCAGCAGTCCCGGACTGAGCAGACACCCCTACAATGAGCAGTTCTTC.

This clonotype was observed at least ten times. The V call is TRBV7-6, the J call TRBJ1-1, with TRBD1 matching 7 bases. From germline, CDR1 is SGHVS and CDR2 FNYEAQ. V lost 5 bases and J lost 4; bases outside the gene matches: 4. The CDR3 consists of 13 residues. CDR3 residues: CASSRGQRTEAFF. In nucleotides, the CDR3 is TGTGCCAGCAGCCGGGGACAGCGCACTGAAGCTTTCTTT.